The T cell receptor beta chain described here comes from a study of Graves' ophthalmopathy and Graves' hyperthyroidism (dated by TCRdb to 2016 to 2019). Background for the entire study: Peripheral blood was collected at initial diagnosis, prior to any treatment. To tell Graves' ophthalmopathy apart from Graves' hyperthyroidism, and to predict which patients would progress to ophthalmopathy, the study relied on TCR beta repertoire signatures. In total, over 130 blood samples were TCR-sequenced: fewer than 50 ophthalmopathy, under 80 hyperthyroidism and approximately 17 hyperthyroidism-to-ophthalmopathy patients. To explore V-J signatures that separate ophthalmopathy from hyperthyroidism, a discovery set of fewer than 110 patients was enrolled, consisting of about 41 with ophthalmopathy and under 65 with stable hyperthyroidism. An independent validation cohort comprised roughly 20 hyperthyroidism patients and 15 to 17 patients who later progressed from hyperthyroidism to ophthalmopathy. In roughly 6 hyperthyroidism patients, the T-cell repertoire of thyroid tissue was compared with the T-cell repertoire of blood. Following sampling, methimazole starting at 30 mg daily was administered to hyperthyroidism patients, and high-dose intravenous methylprednisolone was administered to ophthalmopathy patients. Paper-wide results and their limitations: In validation, the model predicted ophthalmopathy progression with 55% to 71% sensitivity and around 72% specificity; some 13 predicted patients were CT-confirmed with GO in a median of roughly 6.8 months. Sample size was not statistically predetermined, and group allocation was not concealed from the investigators. Most expanded thyroid clonotypes with frequency above 0.001 were also detected in blood, suggesting blood repertoires may reflect the thyroid immune response. In cross-validation, the 13-signature model distinguished ophthalmopathy from stable hyperthyroidism with just over 85% sensitivity and around 83% specificity, while in the test set the corresponding values were about 80% and 75%.

The ophthalmopathy patients had moderately to severely active disease, with a Clinical Activity Score of 3 or higher, a NOSPECS grade of 4 or higher, and a disease duration of less than 3 months. Patients were excluded if they had other autoimmune diseases, uncontrolled infections, pregnancy or lactation. Clinical symptoms, serum thyroxine, TRAb, thyroid ultrasound and orbital computed tomography were used for diagnosis. Ficoll-Paque density gradient centrifugation was used to isolate PBMCs from 9.5 to 10 ml of fresh peripheral blood. Total RNA was extracted with Trizol reagent and quality-checked on an Agilent 2100 Bioanalyzer. For repertoire sequencing, TCR beta CDR3 regions were amplified from RNA transcripts. The first round was an RT-PCR using HTBI primers with the Qiagen OneStep RT-PCR kit, and this first round was followed by a second-round multiplex PCR, then size selection and purification. Sequencing of the libraries was carried out on an Illumina HiSeq2000 in paired-end mode with 100 bp reads. For the original study's pipeline: SOAPnuke was used for read processing, and reads with adapters, uncalled bases, a mean Phred below 15, or no exact constant-primer or identifier match were discarded. High-quality paired reads were merged with COPE v1.2.5. Each unique nucleotide sequence was treated as a clonotype, and MiTCR v1.1 was used to align the clonotypes to the IMGT TRB V, D and J references. Only V-J combinations with frequency above 0.0001 were analysed, covering approximately 99% of repertoires. A TCR clonal expansion and chaos score per V-J combination was defined as the ratio of F50 clonal expansion to chaos observed in the TCRdist matrix. Welch's t-statistics and random forest were used to narrow the features down to 10 to 15 V-J combinations, which were then fed into a naive Bayes classifier. Thyroid-blood repertoire similarity was quantified with the Morisita-Horn index. Using fastp trimming at Q25 and MiXCR clonotype assembly, TCRdb reanalyzed the public sequencing data and kept in-frame beta chains. Each CDR3 protein gets just one entry, which takes the most common genes and DNA from the rows behind it. These V and J calls are TCRdb output, not the study's own analysis. This sample has roughly 220,000 distinct CDR3 sequences in its table, and around 42% of those were observed once. Of the sample, about half is held by the ten largest clones.

This clonotype has only a few counts. Its target antigen remains unknown. Base quality data are lacking; no much larger clone is found one base away. CDR1 and CDR2 are drawn from the germline V gene: SQVTM, ANQGSEA. Spanning cysteine to phenylalanine, the CDR3 consists of 14 amino acids. CDR3 DNA is the only sequence kept; it has 42 bases, read in frame from the first base. V and J are trimmed by 6 bases and 1 base, and the gene matches miss 8 bases of the junction. This receptor chain uses TRBV29-1 and TRBJ1-1; the central 7 bases match TRBD1. Sequenced: peripheral blood. The clonotype was recovered from an adult man with Graves' ophthalmopathy. The sequence in DNA is TGCAGCGTGGAGCCTACAGGGGCGAACACTGAAGCTTTCTTT. Its translation reads: CSVEPTGANTEAFF.